Presented here are 14 T cell receptor beta chains from one specimen sequenced in a study of cytotoxic CD8 clonotypes in ibrutinib-treated CLL (dated by TCRdb to 2020 to 2023). Libraries were prepared through the immunoSEQ multiplex PCR assay. This is the immuneACCESS table as TCRdb keeps it, with only in-frame sequences that have V and J called. A part of the clones is gone; compared with another copy, unresolved V genes explain less than half, and the rest is unexplained. A total of roughly 110,000 clones appear in this sample, 58% of them only once. Approximately 35% of the sample is taken by the ten largest. The time point label of this sample denotes: roughly 25 months on ibrutinib. The sequences come from PBMCs, collected after 24 months of ibrutinib treatment. All receptors come from a human donor with chronic lymphocytic leukemia.

This chain joins TRBV18 and TRBJ2-7; TRBD1 matches 10 bases. With 3 bases clipped from V and 7 bases from J, the junction kept 6 bases outside the gene matches. The CDR3 runs to 14 residues. The germline CDR1 and CDR2 sequences are KGHSH and LQKENI. The CDR3 region has the DNA TGTGCCAGCTCACCCCGACAGGGGGCCTGGGAGCAGTACTTC. Amino acids: CASSPRQGAWEQYF.

This CDR3 reads CASSKVSWPNQPQHF. The CDR3 DNA sequence: TGTGCCAGCAGCAAAGTGAGCTGGCCGAATCAGCCCCAGCATTTT. The chain joins TRBV21-1 to TRBJ1-5. TRBV21-1 is reported as a pseudogene. The length of the CDR3 is 15 residues.

The chain employs TRBV5-1 and TRBJ2-3; 14 positions match TRBD2. With V trimmed by 4 bases and J by 2 bases, 18 bases remained unmatched. Germline CDR1 and CDR2: SGHRS and YFSETQ. CDR3 length: 21 residues. CDR3 sequence: CASSRNPNSGLAGANTDTQYF. CDR3 DNA sequence: TGCGCCAGCAGCCGAAACCCTAACTCGGGACTAGCGGGGGCCAACACAGATACGCAGTATTTT. Full variable domain (remainder filled in from reference TRBV5-1 and TRBJ2-3): KAGVTQTPRYLIKTRGQQVTLSCSPISGHRSVSWYQQTPGQGLQFLFEYFSETQRNKGNFPGRFSGRQFSNSRSEMNVSTLELGDSALYLCASSRNPNSGLAGANTDTQYFGPGTRLTVL.

This chain joins TRBV28 and TRBJ2-7; 7 positions match TRBD1. Germline CDR1 reads MDHEN; CDR2 reads SYDVKM. The CDR3 is 14 amino acids. V shed 2 bases and J 4 bases; nucleotides not matched to a gene: 5. This CDR3 reads CASSLTGVGYEQYF. The CDR3 DNA is TGTGCCAGCAGTTTAACAGGGGTCGGTTACGAGCAGTACTTC.

The chain is built from TRBV5-6 and TRBJ2-7, with D perhaps TRBD1 (5 bases). Germline assignment: CDR1 SGHDT and CDR2 YYEEEE. The V end was cut by 1 base, the J end by 13 bases, with 21 bases between. The CDR3 covers 14 residues. CDR3 nucleotide sequence: TGTGCCAGCAGCTTGAATGGGCTATTGGGGCTTAGCTACTTC. It translates to CASSLNGLLGLSYF.

Here the CDR3 reads CASSSGGVVDEKLFF. Here the CDR3 DNA reads TGTGCCAGCAGTTCAGGGGGGGTGGTTGATGAAAAACTGTTTTTT. The V and J genes are TRBV28 and TRBJ1-4, with TRBD1 matching over 7 bases. Looked up from germline, CDR1 is MDHEN and CDR2 is SYDVKM. The V and J ends lost 4 bases and 6 bases, in that order; junction bases with no gene match: 8. The CDR3 covers 15 residues.

This clone turned up a few times. The junction departs from germline at one end; a sequencing error may be responsible. This chain uses TRBV7-9 with TRBJ2-3; the match to TRBD2 covers 11 bases. Germline-derived CDR1 and CDR2 are SEHNR and FQNEAQ (reference sequence). This CDR3 is 14 amino acids long. CDR3 nucleotide sequence: TGTGCCAGCAGCGTAGCGGGGGGGCAAGATACGCAGTATTTT. The encoded protein is CASSVAGGQDTQYF.

V is TRBV30 and J is TRBJ1-2; D is perhaps TRBD1 (5 bases). Trimming shortened V by 3 bases and J by 6 bases, and 17 bases separated the two germline ends. The CDR3 contains 14 residues. Germline-derived CDR1 and CDR2 are GTSNPN and SVGIG (reference sequence). The CDR3, as DNA: TGTGCCTGGAGCACAGACGAGGGGCCCAATGGCTACACCTTC. Translated, it gives CAWSTDEGPNGYTF.

CDR3 nucleotides: TGTGCCAGCAATCGGCCGCGGACTCCCCAGTACTTC. It specifies CASNRPRTPQYF. The V call is TRBV6-6, the J call TRBJ2-5, with D tentatively TRBD2 (5 bases). Trimming stripped 7 bases from V and 9 bases from J, with 15 bases between. CDR1 MNHNY and CDR2 SVGAGI come from the germline V gene (reference sequence). This CDR3 spans 12 amino acids.

The J gene is TRBJ1-2, the V gene TRBV6-6, with TRBD1 matching 11 bases. Germline V CDR1 and CDR2: MNHNY, SVGAGI (reference sequence). The CDR3 covers 13 residues. The junction had 3 bases not matched to a gene; V was cut back by 5 bases and J by 7 bases. The CDR3 sequence: CASSRGQGAGYTF. For the CDR3, the DNA is TGTGCCAGCAGTCGAGGACAGGGGGCTGGCTACACCTTC.

This sequence joins TRBV10-3 and TRBJ2-7; D not certain. From germline, CDR1 is ENHRY and CDR2 SYGVKD. The CDR3 is made up of 10 amino acids. V was shortened by 7 bases and J by 2 bases, with 3 bases between the two germline ends. CDR3 protein: CAINAYEQYF. CDR3 in DNA: TGTGCCATCAACGCCTACGAGCAGTACTTC.

This clone was found a few times. CDR3 protein: CASRQGSLMDYGYTF. DNA for the CDR3: TGTGCCAGCCGGCAGGGAAGCCTAATGGATTACGGCTACACCTTC. The J gene is TRBJ1-2, the V gene TRBV28, with D maybe TRBD1 (5 bases). CDR3 length: 15 residues. In germline, CDR1 is MDHEN, CDR2 SYDVKM. V was clipped by 8 bases and J by 8 bases, with 24 bases between them.

The chain joins TRBV5-1 to TRBJ2-3; the match to TRBD2 covers 16 bases. Germline V gene sequence: CDR1 SGHRS, CDR2 YFSETQ. Losses at the gene ends were 7 bases for V and 1 base for J; bases not matched to a gene: 9. There are 18 residues in the CDR3. CDR3 protein: CASDKGLAGGLGTDTQYF. CDR3 nucleotides: TGCGCCAGCGACAAGGGACTAGCGGGGGGGCTGGGCACAGATACGCAGTATTTT.

This clone was detected only a few times. This chain links TRBV29-1 with TRBJ1-1, with a weak D call TRBD1 (6 bases). The CDR3 has 13 amino acids. Germline CDR1 SQVTM, CDR2 ANQGSEA. Trimming took off 4 bases at V and 1 base at J, with 10 bases between the two ends. CDR3 sequence: CSVGGGTNTEAFF. CDR3 in DNA: TGCAGCGTTGGAGGGGGGACGAACACTGAAGCTTTCTTT.